Detailed here is one T cell receptor (beta chain). V lost 4 bases to trimming and J lost 8 bases, with 20 bases between them. The germline V gene encodes CDR1 SGHAT and CDR2 FQNNGV. The CDR3 covers 16 residues. This table comes from immunoSEQ multiplex PCR, and its TCRdb copy is limited to in-frame clones, with some not included. The table includes some 700,000 clones, 80% to 90% detected once. The data originate from a study of shared T cell receptors in the human thymus. These data were also filed under a second study, of human thymus T cells. That publication notes: The donor group consisted of healthy Finnish infants who were having corrective surgery for congenital heart defects. Gene usage for V and J segments appeared biased in thymic and blood repertoires.

This TCR came from a girl less than two years old with a congenital heart defect. The rearrangement uses TRBV11-2 and TRBJ2-2, with D perhaps matching TRBD1 (6 bases). Input material: thymocytes. The CDR3 spells CASSSSDRQQGGELFF. As DNA, the CDR3 is TGTGCCAGCAGCTCGTCTGACAGACAACAGGGAGGGGAGCTGTTTTTT. Full variable domain (missing parts from reference TRBV11-2 and TRBJ2-2): EAGVAQSPRYKIIEKRQSVAFWCNPISGHATLYWYQQILGQGPKLLIQFQNNGVVDDSQLPKDRFSAERLKGVDSTLKIQPAKLEDSAVYLCASSSSDRQQGGELFFGEGSRLTVL.